This TCR beta chain was found in a study of blood T cell repertoires in COVID-19. With 3 bases clipped from V and 7 bases from J, the junction kept 8 bases outside the gene matches. This CDR3 has 16 residues. Those enrolled, adults aged about 18 to 89 years, came from about two dozen US areas. As originally analysed: It was from reference gene primer amplification that nucleated cell counts were estimated. The data were produced by immunoSEQ multiplex PCR, yet TCRdb's version contains in-frame clones alone and is incomplete. V and J calls and clone size are given by that table; D and trimming were obtained from the DNA. The data contain roughly 230,000 clones, around 81% of them singletons.

Sequenced sample: PBMCs or T cells enriched from blood (not recorded which). This TCR derives from a man between 50 and 59 years old who had recovered from COVID-19. This chain joins TRBV5-3 and TRBJ2-2; 11 bases agree with TRBD2. TRBV5-3 is an open reading frame, and its role is uncertain. CDR3 protein: CARSSASGRRVGELFF. The CDR3 DNA sequence: TGTGCCAGAAGCTCTGCTAGCGGGAGGAGAGTCGGGGAGCTGTTTTTT.